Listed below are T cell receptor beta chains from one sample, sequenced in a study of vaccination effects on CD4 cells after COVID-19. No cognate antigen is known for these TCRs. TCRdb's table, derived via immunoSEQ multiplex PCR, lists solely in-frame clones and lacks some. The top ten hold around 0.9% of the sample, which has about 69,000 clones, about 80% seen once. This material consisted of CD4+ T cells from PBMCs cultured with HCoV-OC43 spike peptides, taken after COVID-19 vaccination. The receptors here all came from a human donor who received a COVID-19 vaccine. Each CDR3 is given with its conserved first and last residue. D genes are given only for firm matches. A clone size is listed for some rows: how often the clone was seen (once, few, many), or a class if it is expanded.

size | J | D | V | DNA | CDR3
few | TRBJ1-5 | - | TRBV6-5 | TGTGCCAGCAGCCCCCGATTTGTGGGCAATCAGCCCCAGCATTTT | CASSPRFVGNQPQHF
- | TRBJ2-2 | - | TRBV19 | TGTGCCAGTAGTATTTCTGTGGGTAGCACCGGGGAGCTGTTTTTT | CASSISVGSTGELFF
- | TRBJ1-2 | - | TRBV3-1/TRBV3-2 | TGTGCCAGCAGTCGTACTACAGGGTACTATGGCTACACCTTC | CASSRTTGYYGYTF
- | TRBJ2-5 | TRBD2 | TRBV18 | TGTGCCAGCTCACCATGGGGGGGAGAGACCCAGTACTTC | CASSPWGGETQYF
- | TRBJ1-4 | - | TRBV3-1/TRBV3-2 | TGTGCCAGCAGCCAGGCGACAGGCTCTAATGAAAAACTGTTTTTT | CASSQATGSNEKLFF
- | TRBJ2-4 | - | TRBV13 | TGTGCCAGCAGTGGGGGGCAAGGGGTGGACATTCAGTACTTC | CASSGGQGVDIQYF
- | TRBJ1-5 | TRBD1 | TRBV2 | TGTGCCAGCAGGGGACAGGGCGGTCAGCCCCAGCATTTT | CASRGQGGQPQHF
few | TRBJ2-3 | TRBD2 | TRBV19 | TGTGCCACTAGACTAGCGGCGACAGATACGCAGTATTTT | CATRLAATDTQYF
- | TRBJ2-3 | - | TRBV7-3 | TGTGCCAGCAGCAACACTGCGGGGTACACAGATACGCAGTATTTT | CASSNTAGYTDTQYF
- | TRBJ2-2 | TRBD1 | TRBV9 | TGTGCCAGCAGCGCAGGACAGGGGGCTTACGGAACCGGGGAGCTGTTTTTT | CASSAGQGAYGTGELFF
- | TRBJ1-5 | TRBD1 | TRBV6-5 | TGTGCCAGCGCACCCGGGACAGGGTCTACTCAGCCCCAGCATTTT | CASAPGTGSTQPQHF
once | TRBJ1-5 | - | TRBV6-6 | TGTGCCAGCAGTTACTCGGGTCAGCCCCAGCATTTT | CASSYSGQPQHF
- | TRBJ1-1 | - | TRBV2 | TGTGCCAGCAGTGGGCAGGCGAACACTGAAGCTTTCTTT | CASSGQANTEAFF
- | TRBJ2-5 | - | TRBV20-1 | TGCAGTGTTGGACACCAAGAGACCCAGTACTTC | CSVGHQETQYF
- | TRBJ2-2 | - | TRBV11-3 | TGTGCCAGCAGCTTCGCGAACACCGGGGAGCTGTTTTTT | CASSFANTGELFF
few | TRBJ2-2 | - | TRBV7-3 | TGTGCCAGCGGGAGGGGGATGAACACCGGGGAGCTGTTTTTT | CASGRGMNTGELFF
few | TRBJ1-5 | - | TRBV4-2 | TGTGCCAGCAGCCAAGATACATCTTTCAGCCCGGACTCAAAAGATCAGCCCCAGCATTTT | CASSQDTSFSPDSKDQPQHF
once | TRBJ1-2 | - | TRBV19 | TGTGCCAGTACCGCATACCCGAACTATGGCTACACCTTC | CASTAYPNYGYTF
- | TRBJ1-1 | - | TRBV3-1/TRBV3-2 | TGTGCCAGCAGCCACCGGAGCGGTGAAGCTTTCTTT | CASSHRSGEAFF
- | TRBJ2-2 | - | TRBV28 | TGTGCCAGCAGACAGGATATCGGTCTCCTGAACACCGGGGAGCTGTTTTTT | CASRQDIGLLNTGELFF
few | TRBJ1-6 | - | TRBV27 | TGTGCCAGCAGTTTCCTGGACAGCGATAATTCACCCCTCCACTTT | CASSFLDSDNSPLHF
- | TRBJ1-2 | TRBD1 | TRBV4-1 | TGCGCCAGCAGACGGCCAGGGGGGGCTAACTATGGCTACACCTTC | CASRRPGGANYGYTF
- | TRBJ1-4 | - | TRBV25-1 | TGTGCCAGCTCCACAGGGTGGGGGACTAATGAAAAACTGTTTTTT | CASSTGWGTNEKLFF
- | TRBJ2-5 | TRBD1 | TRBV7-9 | TGTGCCAGCAGCCCAGGACAGGGGGCCTGGGAGACCCAGTACTTC | CASSPGQGAWETQYF
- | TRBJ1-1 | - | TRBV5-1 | TGCGCCAGCAGCTTGGACAGGGCCACTGAAGCTTTCTTT | CASSLDRATEAFF
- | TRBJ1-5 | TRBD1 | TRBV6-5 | TGTGCCAGCAGAACGGACAGGGACCTATATCAGCCCCAGCATTTT | CASRTDRDLYQPQHF
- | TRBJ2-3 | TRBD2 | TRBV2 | TGTGCCAGACGGACTAGCGGGGGGGCAAGGGATACGCAGTATTTT | CARRTSGGARDTQYF
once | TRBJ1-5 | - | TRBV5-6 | TGTGCCAGCAGCTTAGTCAATCAGCCCCAGCATTTT | CASSLVNQPQHF
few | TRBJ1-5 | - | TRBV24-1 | TGTGCCACCAAGTCGTCGGTGCCGCGGCCCCAGCATTTT | CATKSSVPRPQHF
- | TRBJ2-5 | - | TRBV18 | TGTGCCAGCTCACCACCGGCCGGGGGCCAAGAGACCCAGTACTTC | CASSPPAGGQETQYF
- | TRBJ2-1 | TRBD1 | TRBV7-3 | TGTGCCAGCAGCCCCGACAGGGGACAATACAATGAGCAGTTCTTC | CASSPDRGQYNEQFF
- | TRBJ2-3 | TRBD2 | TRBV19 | TGTGCCAGTAGTACTAGCGGGGGGGCAGATACGCAGTATTTT | CASSTSGGADTQYF
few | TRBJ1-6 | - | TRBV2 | TGTGCCAGCAGCCAGGACAGTAATTCACCCCTCCACTTT | CASSQDSNSPLHF
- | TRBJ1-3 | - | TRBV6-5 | TGTGCCAGCAGGTCCGAGGGGCTAGGAAACACCATATATTTT | CASRSEGLGNTIYF
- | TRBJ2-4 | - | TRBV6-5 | TGTGCCAGCAGCGCCCAGGGGCTAGCCAAAAACATTCAGTACTTC | CASSAQGLAKNIQYF
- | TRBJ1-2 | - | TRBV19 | TGTGCCAGTAGCACCGAGGACCCCCGGTGGTATGGCTACACCTTC | CASSTEDPRWYGYTF
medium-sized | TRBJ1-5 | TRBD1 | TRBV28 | TGTGCCAGCAGTTCAACCGGGACAGGGGGATATAGGGGCAATCAGCCCCAGCATTTT | CASSSTGTGGYRGNQPQHF
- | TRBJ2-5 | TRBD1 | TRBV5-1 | TGCGCCAGCAGCCTGGGACAGGGATTTCAGGAGACCCAGTACTTC | CASSLGQGFQETQYF
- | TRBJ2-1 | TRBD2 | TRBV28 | TGTGCCAGCCTACGGGGGGGTAGCGGTAAATTTGAGCAGTTCTTC | CASLRGGSGKFEQFF
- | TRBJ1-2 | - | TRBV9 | TGTGCCAGCAGCGTAGGTGAGGGTTATGGCTACACCTTC | CASSVGEGYGYTF
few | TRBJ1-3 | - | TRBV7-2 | TGTGCCAGCAGCTACAACGGCATCTCTGGAAACACCATATATTTT | CASSYNGISGNTIYF